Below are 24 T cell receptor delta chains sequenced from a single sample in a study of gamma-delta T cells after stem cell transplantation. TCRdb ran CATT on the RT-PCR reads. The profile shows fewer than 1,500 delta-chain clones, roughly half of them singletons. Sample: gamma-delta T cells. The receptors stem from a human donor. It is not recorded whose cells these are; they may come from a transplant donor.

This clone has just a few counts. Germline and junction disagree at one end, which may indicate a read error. This CDR3 is CACDTIGGTSSWGTRQMFF. The CDR3 DNA reads TGTGCCTGTGACACCATTGGGGGAACCAGCTCCTGGGGCACCCGACAGATGTTTTTC. The chain uses TRDV2 and TRDJ3; 7 bases line up with TRDD3. The CDR3 consists of 19 residues. Germline CDR1 and CDR2: GEAIGNYY and EKD.

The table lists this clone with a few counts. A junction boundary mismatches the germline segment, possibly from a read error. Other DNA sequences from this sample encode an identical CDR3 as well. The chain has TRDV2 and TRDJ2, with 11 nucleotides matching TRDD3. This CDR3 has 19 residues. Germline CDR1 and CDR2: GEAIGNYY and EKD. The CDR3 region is CACDTVEAWGIPTTAHLFF. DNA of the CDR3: TGTGCCTGTGACACCGTGGAAGCCTGGGGGATACCTACTACAGCACACCTCTTCTTT.

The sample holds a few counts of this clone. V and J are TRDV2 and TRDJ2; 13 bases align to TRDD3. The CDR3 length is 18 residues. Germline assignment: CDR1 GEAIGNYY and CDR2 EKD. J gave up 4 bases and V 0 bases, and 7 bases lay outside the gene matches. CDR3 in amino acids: CACDTVRLGDTPTAQLFF. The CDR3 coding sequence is TGTGCCTGTGACACCGTTCGACTGGGGGATACGCCGACAGCACAACTCTTCTTT.

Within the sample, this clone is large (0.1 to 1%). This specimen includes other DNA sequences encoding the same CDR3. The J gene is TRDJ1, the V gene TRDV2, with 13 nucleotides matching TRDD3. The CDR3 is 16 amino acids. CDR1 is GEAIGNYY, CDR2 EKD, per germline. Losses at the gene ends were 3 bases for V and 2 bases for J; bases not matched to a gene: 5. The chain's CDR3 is CACDFLLGDTTDKLIF. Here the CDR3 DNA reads TGTGCCTGTGACTTCCTACTGGGGGATACGACCGATAAACTCATCTTT.

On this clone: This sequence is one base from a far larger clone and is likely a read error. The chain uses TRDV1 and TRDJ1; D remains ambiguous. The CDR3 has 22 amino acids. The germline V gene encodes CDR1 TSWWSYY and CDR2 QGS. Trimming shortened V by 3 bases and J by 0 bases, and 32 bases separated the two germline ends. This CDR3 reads CALGDLRLVWFGTPDYTDKLIF. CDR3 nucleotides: TGTGCTCTTGGGGACTTACGGCTGGTTTGGTTTGGCACTCCCGACTACACCGATAAACTCATCTTT.

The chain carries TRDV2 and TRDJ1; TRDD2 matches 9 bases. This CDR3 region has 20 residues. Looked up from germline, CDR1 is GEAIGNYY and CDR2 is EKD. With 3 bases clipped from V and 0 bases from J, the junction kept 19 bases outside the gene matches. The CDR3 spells CACDFLPTRTGATYTDKLIF. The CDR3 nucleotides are TGTGCCTGTGACTTCCTTCCTACTCGTACTGGGGCGACCTACACCGATAAACTCATCTTT.

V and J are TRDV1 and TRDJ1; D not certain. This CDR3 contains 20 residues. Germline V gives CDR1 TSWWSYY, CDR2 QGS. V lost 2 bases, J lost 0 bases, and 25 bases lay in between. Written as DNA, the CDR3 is TGTGCTCTTGGGGAAAGGCGCTCCTGGTTACCGTGGGCTTACACCGATAAACTCATCTTT. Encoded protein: CALGERRSWLPWAYTDKLIF.

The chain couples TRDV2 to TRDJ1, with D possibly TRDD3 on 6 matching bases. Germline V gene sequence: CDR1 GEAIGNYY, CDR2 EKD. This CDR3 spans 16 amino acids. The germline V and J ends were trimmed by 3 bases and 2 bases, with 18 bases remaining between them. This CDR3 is CACDALRGLETDKLIF. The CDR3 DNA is TGTGCCTGTGACGCCTTAAGGGGATTGGAGACCGATAAACTCATCTTT.

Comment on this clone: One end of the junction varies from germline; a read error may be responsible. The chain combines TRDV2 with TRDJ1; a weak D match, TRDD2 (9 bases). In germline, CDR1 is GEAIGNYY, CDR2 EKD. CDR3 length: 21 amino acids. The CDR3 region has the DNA TGTGCCTGTGACACCGTACTTTCGCCTTCCTACGGGGATACAGACACCGATAAACTTATCTTT. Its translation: CACDTVLSPSYGDTDTDKLIF.

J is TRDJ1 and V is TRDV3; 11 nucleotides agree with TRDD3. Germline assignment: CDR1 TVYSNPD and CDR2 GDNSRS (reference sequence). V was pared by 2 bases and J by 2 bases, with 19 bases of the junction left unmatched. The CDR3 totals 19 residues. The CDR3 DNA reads TGTGCCTTTTCGGAGTCCCCTCCCGACTGGGGGATAGAAACCGATAAACTCATCTTT. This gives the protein CAFSESPPDWGIETDKLIF.

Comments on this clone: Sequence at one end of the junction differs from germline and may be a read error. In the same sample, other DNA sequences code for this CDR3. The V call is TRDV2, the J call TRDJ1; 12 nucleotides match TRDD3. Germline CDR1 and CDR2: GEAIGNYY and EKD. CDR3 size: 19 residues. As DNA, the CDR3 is TGTGCCTGTGACCCGGTCCTGGGGGATACGCCCAACTACACCGATAACCTCATCTTT. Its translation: CACDPVLGDTPNYTDNLIF.

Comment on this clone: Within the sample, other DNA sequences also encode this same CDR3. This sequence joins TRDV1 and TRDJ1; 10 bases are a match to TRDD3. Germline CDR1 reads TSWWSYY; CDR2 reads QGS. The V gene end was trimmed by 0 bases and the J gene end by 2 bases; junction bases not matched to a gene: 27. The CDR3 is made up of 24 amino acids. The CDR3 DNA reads TGTGCTCTTGGGGAACTAGCCGTCCTCCTCGGGAGGTGGGGGATACTTAGGTGGACCGATAAACTCATCTTT. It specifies CALGELAVLLGRWGILRWTDKLIF.

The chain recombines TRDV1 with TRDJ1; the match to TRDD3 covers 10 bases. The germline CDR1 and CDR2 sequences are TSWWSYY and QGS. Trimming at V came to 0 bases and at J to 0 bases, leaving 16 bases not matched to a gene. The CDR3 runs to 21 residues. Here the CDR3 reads CALGELVLSWGIKMYTDKLIF. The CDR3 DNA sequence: TGTGCTCTTGGGGAACTAGTCCTCAGCTGGGGGATAAAGATGTACACCGATAAACTCATCTTT.

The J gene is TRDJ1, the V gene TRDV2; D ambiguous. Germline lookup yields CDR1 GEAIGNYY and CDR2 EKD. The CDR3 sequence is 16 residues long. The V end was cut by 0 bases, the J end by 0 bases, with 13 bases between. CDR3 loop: CACDTGGHPYTDKLIF. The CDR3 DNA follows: TGTGCCTGTGACACCGGAGGTCATCCGTACACCGATAAACTCATCTTT.

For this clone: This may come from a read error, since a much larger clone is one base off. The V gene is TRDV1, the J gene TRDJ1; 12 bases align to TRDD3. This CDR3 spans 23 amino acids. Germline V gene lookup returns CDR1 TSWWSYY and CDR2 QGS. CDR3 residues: CAITPNPVLGDTYPFLSTDKPIF. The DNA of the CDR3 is TGTGCTATAACTCCCAACCCCGTACTGGGGGATACCTACCCCTTTTTAAGTACCGATAAACCCATCTTT.

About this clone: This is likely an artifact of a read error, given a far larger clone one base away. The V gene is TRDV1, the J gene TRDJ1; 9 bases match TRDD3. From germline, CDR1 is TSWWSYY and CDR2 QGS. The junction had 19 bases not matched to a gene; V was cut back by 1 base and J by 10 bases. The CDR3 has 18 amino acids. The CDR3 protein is CALGEPGPCAGGCGRLIF. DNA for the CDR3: TGTGCTCTTGGGGAACCAGGCCCCTGTGCTGGGGGATGTGGGAGACTCATCTTT.

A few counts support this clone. The CDR3 DNA is TGTGCCTGTGACGCTGTTACTGGGGGACGTAATCCCACCGATAAACTCATCTTT. Residues: CACDAVTGGRNPTDKLIF. The chain employs TRDV2 and TRDJ1, with 9 nucleotides matching TRDD3. V lost 3 bases and J lost 1; bases outside the gene matches: 14. Germline V gene lookup returns CDR1 GEAIGNYY and CDR2 EKD. CDR3 length: 18 residues.

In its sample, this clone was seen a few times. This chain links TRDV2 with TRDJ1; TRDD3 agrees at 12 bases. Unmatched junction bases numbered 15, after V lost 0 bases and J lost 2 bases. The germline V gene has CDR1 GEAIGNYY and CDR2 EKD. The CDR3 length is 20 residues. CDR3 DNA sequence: TGTGCCTGTGACACCATAGGGCCACTGGGGGATACCCGGAGGACCGATAAACTCATCTTT. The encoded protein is CACDTIGPLGDTRRTDKLIF.

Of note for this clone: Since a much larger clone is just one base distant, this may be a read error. CDR3 sequence (DNA): TGTGCCTGTGACATCGCGGGGATTAGCTCCTGGGACACCCGACAGATGTTTTTC. It specifies CACDIAGISSWDTRQMFF. V is TRDV2 and J is TRDJ3, with D possibly TRDD3 on 6 matching bases. With 2 bases removed from V and 0 bases from J, the gap between germline ends came to 13 bases. The germline V gene encodes CDR1 GEAIGNYY and CDR2 EKD. This CDR3 region has 18 residues.

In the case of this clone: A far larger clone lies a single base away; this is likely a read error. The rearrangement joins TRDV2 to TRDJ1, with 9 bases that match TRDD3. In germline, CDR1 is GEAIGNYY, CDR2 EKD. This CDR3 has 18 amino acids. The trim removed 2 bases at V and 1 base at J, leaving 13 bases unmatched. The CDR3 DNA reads TGTGCCTGTGACATCACCCCCTACTTGGGGATACGCACCGATAAACTCATCTTT. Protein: CACDITPYLGIRTDKLIF.

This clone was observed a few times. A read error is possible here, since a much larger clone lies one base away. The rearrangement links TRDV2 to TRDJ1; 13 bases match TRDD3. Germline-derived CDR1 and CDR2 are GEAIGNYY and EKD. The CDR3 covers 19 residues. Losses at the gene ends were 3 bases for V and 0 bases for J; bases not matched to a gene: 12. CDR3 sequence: CACDPVLGDTPNYTDKLIF. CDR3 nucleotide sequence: TGTGCCTGTGACCCGGTACTGGGGGATACGCCCAACTACACCGATAAACTCATCTTT.

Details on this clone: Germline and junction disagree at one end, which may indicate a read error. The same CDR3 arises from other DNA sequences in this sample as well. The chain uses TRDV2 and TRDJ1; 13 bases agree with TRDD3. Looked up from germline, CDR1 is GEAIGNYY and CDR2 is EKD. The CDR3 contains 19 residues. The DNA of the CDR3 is TGTGCCTGTGACCCGGTACTGGGGGATACGCCCAACTACACCGATAACCTCATCTTT. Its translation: CACDPVLGDTPNYTDNLIF.

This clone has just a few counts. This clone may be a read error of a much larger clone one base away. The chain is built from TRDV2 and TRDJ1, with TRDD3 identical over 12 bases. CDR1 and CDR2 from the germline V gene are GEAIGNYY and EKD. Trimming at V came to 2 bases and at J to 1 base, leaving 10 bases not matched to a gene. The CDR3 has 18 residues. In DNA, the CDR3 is TGTGCCTGTGACATCACCCCCTCCTGGGGGATACGCACCGATAAACTCATCTTT. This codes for CACDITPSWGIRTDKLIF.

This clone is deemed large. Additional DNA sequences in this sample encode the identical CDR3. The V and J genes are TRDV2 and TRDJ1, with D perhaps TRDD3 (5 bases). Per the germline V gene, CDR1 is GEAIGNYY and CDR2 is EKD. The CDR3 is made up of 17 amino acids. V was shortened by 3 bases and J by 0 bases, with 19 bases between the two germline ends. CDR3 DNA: TGTGCCTGTGACGGTCTAAGGGGGGCCACGGACACCGATAAACTCATCTTT. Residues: CACDGLRGATDTDKLIF.